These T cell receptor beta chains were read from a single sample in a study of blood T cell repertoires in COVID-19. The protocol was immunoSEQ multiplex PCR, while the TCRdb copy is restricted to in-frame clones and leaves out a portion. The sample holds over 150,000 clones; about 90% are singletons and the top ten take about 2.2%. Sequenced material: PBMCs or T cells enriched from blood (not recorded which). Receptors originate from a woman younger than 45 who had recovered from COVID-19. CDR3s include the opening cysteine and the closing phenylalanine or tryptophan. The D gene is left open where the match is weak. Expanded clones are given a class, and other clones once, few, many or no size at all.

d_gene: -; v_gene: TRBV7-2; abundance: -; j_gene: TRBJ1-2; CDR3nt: TGTGCCAGCACACCCGGTGTAGCTAACTATGGCTACACCTTC; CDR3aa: CASTPGVANYGYTF
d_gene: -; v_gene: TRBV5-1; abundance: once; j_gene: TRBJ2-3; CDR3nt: TGCGCCAGCAGCTTGGTTAATGGGCCTCGCACAGATACGCAGTATTTT; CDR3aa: CASSLVNGPRTDTQYF
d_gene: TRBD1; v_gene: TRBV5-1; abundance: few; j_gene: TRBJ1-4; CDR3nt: TGCGCCAGCAGCCCGGGACAGGGCCGAGGGGAAAAACTGTTTTTT; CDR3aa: CASSPGQGRGEKLFF
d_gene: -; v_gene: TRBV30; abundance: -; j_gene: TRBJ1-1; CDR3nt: TGTGCCTGGAGAGGGGTGAGGTCTGAAGCTTTCTTT; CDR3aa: CAWRGVRSEAFF
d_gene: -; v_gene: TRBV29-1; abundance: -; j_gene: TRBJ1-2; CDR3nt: TGCAGCGTTGAAAGTTCGGGGGAGGGGGATGGCTACACCTTC; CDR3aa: CSVESSGEGDGYTF
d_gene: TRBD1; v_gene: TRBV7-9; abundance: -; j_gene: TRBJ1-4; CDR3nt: TGTGCCAGCAGCCCAGACAGGGTGGAGGAAAAACTGTTTTTT; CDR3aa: CASSPDRVEEKLFF
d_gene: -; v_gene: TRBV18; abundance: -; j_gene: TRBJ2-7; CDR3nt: TGTGCCAGCTCACCCGGGTGGGGAGACGAGCAGTACTTC; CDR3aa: CASSPGWGDEQYF
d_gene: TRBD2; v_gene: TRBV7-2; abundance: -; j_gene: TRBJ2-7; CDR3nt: TGTGCCAGCAGCTTTACCGGGACTAGCGGGGGATCCTACGAGCAGTACTTC; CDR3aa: CASSFTGTSGGSYEQYF
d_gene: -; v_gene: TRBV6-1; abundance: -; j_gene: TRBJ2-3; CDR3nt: TGTGCCAGCAGTGACAGGGGTACAGATACGCAGTATTTT; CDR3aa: CASSDRGTDTQYF
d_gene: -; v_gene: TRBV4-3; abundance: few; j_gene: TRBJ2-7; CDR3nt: TGCGCCAGCAGCCCTAGCTTAGCCCACTACGAGCAGTACTTC; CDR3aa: CASSPSLAHYEQYF
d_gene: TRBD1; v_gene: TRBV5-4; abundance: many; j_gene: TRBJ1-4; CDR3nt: TGTGCCAGCAGCCCATCGACAGGGCCGGGAAAACTGTTTTTT; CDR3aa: CASSPSTGPGKLFF
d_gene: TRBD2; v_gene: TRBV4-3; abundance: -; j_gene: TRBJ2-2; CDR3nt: TGCGCCAGCAGCCAAGTGCCGGGGGGGCACGGGGAGCTGTTTTTT; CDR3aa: CASSQVPGGHGELFF
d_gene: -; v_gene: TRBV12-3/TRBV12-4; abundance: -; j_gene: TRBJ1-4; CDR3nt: TGTGCCAGCAAGTCCGTCGGGGGACTCTTTTTT; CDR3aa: CASKSVGGLFF
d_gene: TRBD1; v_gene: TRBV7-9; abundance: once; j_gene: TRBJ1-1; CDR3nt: TGTGCCAGCAGCCCCAGGACAGGGTCGAGCACTGAAGCTTTCTTT; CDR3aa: CASSPRTGSSTEAFF
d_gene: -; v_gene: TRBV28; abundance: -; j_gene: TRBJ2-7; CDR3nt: TGTGCCAGCAGTTTAGGTGGGAGAGGGTACGAGCAGTACTTC; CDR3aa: CASSLGGRGYEQYF
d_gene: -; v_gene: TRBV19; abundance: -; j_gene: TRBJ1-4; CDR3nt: TGTGCCAGTAGGGGAGGCGAGAGGGATGAAAAACTGTTTTTT; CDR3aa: CASRGGERDEKLFF
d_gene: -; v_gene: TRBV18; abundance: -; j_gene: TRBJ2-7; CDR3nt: TGTGCCAGCTCACCTCTCTCCTACGAGCAGTACTTC; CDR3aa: CASSPLSYEQYF
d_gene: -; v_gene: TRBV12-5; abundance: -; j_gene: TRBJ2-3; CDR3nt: TGTGCTAGTGGTTCCCAATACCAGACAGATACGCAGTATTTT; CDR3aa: CASGSQYQTDTQYF
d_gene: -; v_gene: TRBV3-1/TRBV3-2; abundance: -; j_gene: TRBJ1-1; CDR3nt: TGTGCCAGCAGCCAATCAGGGAGGGGTATGAACACTGAAGCTTTCTTT; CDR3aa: CASSQSGRGMNTEAFF
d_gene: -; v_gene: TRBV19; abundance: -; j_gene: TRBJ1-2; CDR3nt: TGTGCCACCAAGAACACAGGCTCTGGGTATGGCTACACCTTC; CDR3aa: CATKNTGSGYGYTF
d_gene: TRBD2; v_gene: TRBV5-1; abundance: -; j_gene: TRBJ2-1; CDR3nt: TGCGCCAGCAGCTCATTAGCGGGGGGGCAAACAAATGAGCAGTTCTTC; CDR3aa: CASSSLAGGQTNEQFF
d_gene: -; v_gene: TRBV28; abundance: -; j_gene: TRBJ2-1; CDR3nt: TGTGCCTCCTCAGACCTAATACTGCTAGGCTACAATGAGCAGTTCTTC; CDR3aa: CASSDLILLGYNEQFF
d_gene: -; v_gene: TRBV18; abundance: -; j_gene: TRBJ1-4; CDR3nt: TGTGCCAGCTCACCCCCAGGCGAAACAACTAATGAAAAACTGTTTTTT; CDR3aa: CASSPPGETTNEKLFF
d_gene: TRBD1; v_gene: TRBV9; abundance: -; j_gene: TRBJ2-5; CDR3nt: TGTGCCAGCAACCCAACAGGGGGCGCCGGAGAGACCCAGTACTTC; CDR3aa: CASNPTGGAGETQYF
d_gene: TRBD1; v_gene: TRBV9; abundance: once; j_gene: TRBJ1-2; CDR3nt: TGTGCCAGCAGCGTAGGAAGTCCAGGGGGCAATCGCTATGGCTACACCTTC; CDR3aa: CASSVGSPGGNRYGYTF
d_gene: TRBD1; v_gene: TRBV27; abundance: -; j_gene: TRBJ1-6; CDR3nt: TGTGCCAGCAGCGACAGGGTGACAAGCTCCTATAATTCACCCCTCCACTTT; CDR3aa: CASSDRVTSSYNSPLHF
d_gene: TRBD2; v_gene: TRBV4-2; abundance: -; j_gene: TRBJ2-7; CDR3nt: TGTGCCAGCAGCCAAGTGTCTTCCAGCGGGGACGTTGGTTCCTACGAGCAGTACTTC; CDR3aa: CASSQVSSSGDVGSYEQYF
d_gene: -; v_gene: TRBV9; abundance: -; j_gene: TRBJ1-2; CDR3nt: TGTGCCAGCAGCGTCAGGGAGGGCTATGGCTACACCTTC; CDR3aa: CASSVREGYGYTF
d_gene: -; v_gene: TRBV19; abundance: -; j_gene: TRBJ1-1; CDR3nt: TGTGCCAGTAGTCAGCGCCCGGACAGTGAAGCTTTCTTT; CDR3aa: CASSQRPDSEAFF
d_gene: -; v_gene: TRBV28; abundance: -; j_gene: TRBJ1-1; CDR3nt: TGTGCCAGCAGTTCGGGTCAGAACACTGAAGCTTTCTTT; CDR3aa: CASSSGQNTEAFF
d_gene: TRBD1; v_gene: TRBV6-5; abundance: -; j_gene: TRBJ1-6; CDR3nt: TGTGCCAGCAGCGACAGGGGTGGTTCACCCCTCCACTTT; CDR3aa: CASSDRGGSPLHF
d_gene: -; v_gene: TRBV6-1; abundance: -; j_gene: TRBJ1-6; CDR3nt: TGTGCCAGCAGTGACCCCCAGGGGTATAATTCACCCCTCCACTTT; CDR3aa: CASSDPQGYNSPLHF
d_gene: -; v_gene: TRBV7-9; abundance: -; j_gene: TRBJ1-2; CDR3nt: TGTGCCAGCAGCGGAACAGCCTCACCTAATCGGGGCTACACCTTC; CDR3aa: CASSGTASPNRGYTF
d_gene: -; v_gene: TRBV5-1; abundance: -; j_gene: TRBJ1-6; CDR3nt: TGCGCCAGCAGCGGCGGTAATTCACCCCTCCACTTT; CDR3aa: CASSGGNSPLHF
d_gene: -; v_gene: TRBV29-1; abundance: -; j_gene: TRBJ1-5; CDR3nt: TGCAGCGCTCTCCCAAGCGGGGGGAATCAGCCCCAGCATTTT; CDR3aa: CSALPSGGNQPQHF
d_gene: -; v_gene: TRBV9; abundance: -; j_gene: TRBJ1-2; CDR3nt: TGTGCCAGCAGCGTTACGGACAGAAACTATGGCTACACCTTC; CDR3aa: CASSVTDRNYGYTF
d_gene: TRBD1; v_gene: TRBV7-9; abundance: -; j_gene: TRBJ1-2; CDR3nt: TGTGCCAGCAGCTCGGGACAGCTAAACTATGGCTACACCTTC; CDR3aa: CASSSGQLNYGYTF
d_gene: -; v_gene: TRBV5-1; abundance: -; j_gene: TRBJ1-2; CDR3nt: TGCGCCAGCAGCTCCTCTACGGCAGGGATCGGCGGCTACACCTTC; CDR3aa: CASSSSTAGIGGYTF
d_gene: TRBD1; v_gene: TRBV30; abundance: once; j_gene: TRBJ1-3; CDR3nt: TGTGCCTGGATTGACAGGGGAGGAGACACCATATATTTT; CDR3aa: CAWIDRGGDTIYF
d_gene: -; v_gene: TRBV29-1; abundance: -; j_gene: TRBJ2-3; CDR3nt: TGCAGCGTTGATAGCCCAGATACGCAGTATTTT; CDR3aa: CSVDSPDTQYF
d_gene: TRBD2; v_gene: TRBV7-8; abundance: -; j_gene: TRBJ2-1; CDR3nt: TGTGCCAGCACTAGCGGGACATCAAGGGCCAATGAGCAGTTCTTC; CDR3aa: CASTSGTSRANEQFF
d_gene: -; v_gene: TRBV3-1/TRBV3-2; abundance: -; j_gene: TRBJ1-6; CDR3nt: TGTGCCAGCAGCCCCCCAGAAAATTCACCCCTCCACTTT; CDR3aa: CASSPPENSPLHF
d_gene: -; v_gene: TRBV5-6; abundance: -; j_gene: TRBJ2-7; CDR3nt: TGTGCCAGCAGTTTTGGACTGGGAGACTACGAGCAGTACTTC; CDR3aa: CASSFGLGDYEQYF
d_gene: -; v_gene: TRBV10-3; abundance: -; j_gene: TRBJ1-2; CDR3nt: TGTGCCATCAGGGACAGTTCTCGCTATGGCTACACCTTC; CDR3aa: CAIRDSSRYGYTF
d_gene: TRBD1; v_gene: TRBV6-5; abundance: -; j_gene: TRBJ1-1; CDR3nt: TGTGCCAGCAGTTACCTCGACAGGGGGAACACTGAAGCTTTCTTT; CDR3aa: CASSYLDRGNTEAFF